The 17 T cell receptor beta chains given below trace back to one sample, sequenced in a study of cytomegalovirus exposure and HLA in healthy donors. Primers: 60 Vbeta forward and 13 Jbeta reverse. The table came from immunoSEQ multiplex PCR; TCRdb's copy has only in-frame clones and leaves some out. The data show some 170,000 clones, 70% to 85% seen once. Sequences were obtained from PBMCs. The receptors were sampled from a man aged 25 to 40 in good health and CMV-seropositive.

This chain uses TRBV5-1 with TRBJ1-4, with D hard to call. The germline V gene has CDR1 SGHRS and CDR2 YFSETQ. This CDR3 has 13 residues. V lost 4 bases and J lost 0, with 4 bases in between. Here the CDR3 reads CASSGPTNEKLFF. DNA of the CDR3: TGCGCCAGCAGCGGCCCAACTAATGAAAAACTGTTTTTT.

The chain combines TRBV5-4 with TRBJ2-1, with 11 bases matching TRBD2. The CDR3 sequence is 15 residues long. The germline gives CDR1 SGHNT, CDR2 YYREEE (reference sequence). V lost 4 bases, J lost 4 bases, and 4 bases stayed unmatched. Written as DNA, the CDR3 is TGTGCCAGCAGCGGAACTAGCGGGGGTTACAATGAGCAGTTCTTC. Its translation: CASSGTSGGYNEQFF.

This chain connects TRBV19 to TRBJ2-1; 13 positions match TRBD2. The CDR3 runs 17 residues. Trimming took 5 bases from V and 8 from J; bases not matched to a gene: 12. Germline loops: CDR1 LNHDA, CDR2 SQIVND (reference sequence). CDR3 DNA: TGTGCCAGTAGTGCCGGGACTAGCGGGGCCCTAGGGTATGAGCAGTTCTTC. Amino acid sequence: CASSAGTSGALGYEQFF.

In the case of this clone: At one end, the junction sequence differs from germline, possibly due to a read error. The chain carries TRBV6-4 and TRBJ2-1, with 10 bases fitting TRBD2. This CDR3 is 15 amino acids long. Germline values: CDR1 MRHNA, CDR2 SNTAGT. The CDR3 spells CAGSRTSGAGNEQFF. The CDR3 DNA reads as TGTGCCGGCAGTCGGACTAGCGGAGCAGGGAATGAGCAGTTCTTC.

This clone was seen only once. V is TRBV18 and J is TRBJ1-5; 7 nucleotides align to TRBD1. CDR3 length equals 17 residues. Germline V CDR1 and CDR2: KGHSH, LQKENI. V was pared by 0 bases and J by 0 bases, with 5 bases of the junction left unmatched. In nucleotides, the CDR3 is TGTGCCAGCTCACCACCCGGGACAGCTAATAGCAATCAGCCCCAGCATTTT. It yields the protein CASSPPGTANSNQPQHF.

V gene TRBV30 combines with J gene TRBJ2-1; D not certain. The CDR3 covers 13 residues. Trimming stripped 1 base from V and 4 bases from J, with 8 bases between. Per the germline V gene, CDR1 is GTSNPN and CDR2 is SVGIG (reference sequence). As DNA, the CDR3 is TGTGCCTGGAGTGCGTTAGCTTACAATGAGCAGTTCTTC. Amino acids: CAWSALAYNEQFF.

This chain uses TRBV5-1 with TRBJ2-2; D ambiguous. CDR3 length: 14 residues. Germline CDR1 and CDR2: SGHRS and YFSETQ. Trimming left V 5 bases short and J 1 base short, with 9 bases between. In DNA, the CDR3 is TGCGCCAGCAGGGAGCAGCAGAACACCGGGGAGCTGTTTTTT. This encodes CASREQQNTGELFF.

The CDR3 sequence: CASSSGLSGGARQFF. CDR3 sequence (DNA): TGTGCCAGCAGCTCGGGGTTAAGCGGGGGGGCCAGGCAGTTCTTC. The chain links TRBV7-3 to TRBJ2-1, with 10 positions matching TRBD2. Germline loops: CDR1 SGHTA, CDR2 FQGTGA. J was trimmed by 12 bases and V by 4 bases; bases with no gene match: 12. The CDR3 has 15 residues.

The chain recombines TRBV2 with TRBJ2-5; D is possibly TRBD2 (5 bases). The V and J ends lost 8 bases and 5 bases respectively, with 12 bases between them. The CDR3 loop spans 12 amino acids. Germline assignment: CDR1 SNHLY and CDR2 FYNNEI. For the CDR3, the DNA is TGTGCCAGCGCGGAGGCCCGGGAGACCCAGTACTTC. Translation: CASAEARETQYF.

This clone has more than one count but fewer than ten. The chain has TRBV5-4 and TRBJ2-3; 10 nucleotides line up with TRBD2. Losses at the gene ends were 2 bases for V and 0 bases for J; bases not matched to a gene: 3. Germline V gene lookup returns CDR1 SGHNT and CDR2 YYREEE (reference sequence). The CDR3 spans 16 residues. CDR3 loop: CASSLQRGGSTDTQYF. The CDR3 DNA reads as TGTGCCAGCAGCTTACAGCGGGGGGGAAGCACAGATACGCAGTATTTT.

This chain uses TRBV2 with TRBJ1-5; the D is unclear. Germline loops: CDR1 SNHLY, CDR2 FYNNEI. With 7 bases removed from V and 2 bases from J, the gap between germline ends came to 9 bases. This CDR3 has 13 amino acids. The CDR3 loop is CASNGVGNQPQHF. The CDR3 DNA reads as TGTGCCAGCAATGGAGTGGGCAATCAGCCCCAGCATTTT.

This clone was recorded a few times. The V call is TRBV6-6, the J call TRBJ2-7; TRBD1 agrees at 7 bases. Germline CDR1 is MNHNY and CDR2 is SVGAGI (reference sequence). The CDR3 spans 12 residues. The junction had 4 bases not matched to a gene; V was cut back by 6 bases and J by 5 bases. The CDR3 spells CASRTGSNEQYF. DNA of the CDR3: TGTGCCAGCAGGACAGGGTCAAACGAGCAGTACTTC.

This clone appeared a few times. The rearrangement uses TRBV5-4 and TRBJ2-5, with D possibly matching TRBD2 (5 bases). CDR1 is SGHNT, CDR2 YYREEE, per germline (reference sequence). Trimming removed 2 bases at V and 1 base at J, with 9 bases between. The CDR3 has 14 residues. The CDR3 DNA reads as TGTGCCAGCAGCTTTCCGGGAATCCAAGAGACCCAGTACTTC. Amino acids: CASSFPGIQETQYF.

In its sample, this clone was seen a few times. This CDR3 is CASSFNRVAYEQYF. CDR3 sequence (DNA): TGTGCCAGCAGTTTTAACAGGGTGGCCTACGAGCAGTACTTC. The rearrangement uses TRBV27 and TRBJ2-5; D possibly corresponds to TRBD1 (6 bases). The end of the DNA aligns better with TRBJ2-7, so the J call may be wrong. The CDR3 sequence is 14 residues long. The V gene's germline CDR1 is MNHEY and CDR2 SMNVEV (reference sequence).

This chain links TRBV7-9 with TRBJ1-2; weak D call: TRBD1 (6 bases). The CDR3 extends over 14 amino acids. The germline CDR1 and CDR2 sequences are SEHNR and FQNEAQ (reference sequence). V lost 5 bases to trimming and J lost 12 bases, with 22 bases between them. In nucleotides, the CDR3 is TGTGCCAGCAGCCCTAAAAGGACAGACCCGCTCAACACCTTC. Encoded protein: CASSPKRTDPLNTF.

The CDR3 is CASSLAGQGDSDTQYF. In DNA, the CDR3 is TGCGCCAGCAGCTTAGCCGGACAGGGGGATTCAGATACGCAGTATTTT. The chain carries TRBV5-1 and TRBJ2-3; TRBD1 aligns across 10 bases. Germline V gene sequence: CDR1 SGHRS, CDR2 YFSETQ. There are 16 residues in the CDR3. V lost 2 bases and J lost 4; bases outside the gene matches: 7.

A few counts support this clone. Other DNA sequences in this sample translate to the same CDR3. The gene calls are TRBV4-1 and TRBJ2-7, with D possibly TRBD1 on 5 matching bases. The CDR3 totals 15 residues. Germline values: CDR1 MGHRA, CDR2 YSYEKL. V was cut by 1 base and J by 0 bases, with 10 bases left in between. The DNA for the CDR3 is TGCGCCAGCAGCCAAGTGGGGCAGGGCTCCTACGAGCAGTACTTC. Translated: CASSQVGQGSYEQYF.